This T cell receptor beta chain was recovered during a study of T cell responses to AZD1222 COVID-19 vaccine. Findings and limits, study-wide: Spike-specific TCR breadth and depth grew following two AZD1222 doses. Seropositive at baseline were only a handful of AZD1222 recipients. There were vaccine-associated CD4 TCRs across spike, dominant at 160-218 and 743-854.

About this clone itself: Antigen specificity is unknown.

Generated by immunoSEQ multiplex PCR, the TCRdb table keeps only in-frame clones and is missing some. This table has approximately 170,000 clones, 85% to 90% appearing once. Whether given at about 4 or about 12 weeks, second doses were pooled. This clonotype was sampled from an adult who received the AZD1222 COVID-19 vaccine. This material consisted of peripheral blood, taken 28 days after the second AZD1222 dose.

CDR3 DNA sequence: TGTGCCAGCAGCTTGGTACATGAAAATTCACCCCTCCACTTT. It is translated as CASSLVHENSPLHF. The V gene is TRBV5-4, the J gene TRBJ1-6; D is unclear. The V end was cut by 0 bases, the J end by 7 bases, with 8 bases between. The germline V gene has CDR1 SGHNT and CDR2 YYREEE (reference sequence). The CDR3 consists of 14 residues.